This T cell receptor (beta chain) came from a study of response to subunit inactivated influenza vaccine. The CDR3 is 14 residues long. From germline, CDR1 is MNHEY and CDR2 SVGAGI. V lost 0 bases to trimming and J lost 8 bases, with 13 bases between them. TCRdb re-called the RT-PCR reads through MiXCR, storing one row per CDR3 protein. Among 290,000 or so distinct CDR3 sequences, 20% to 25% were seen once, and the ten largest hold about a tenth. The sequence was obtained from a man aged 50-75 years who received an inactivated influenza vaccine. J is TRBJ1-2 and V is TRBV6-5, with a possible D match to TRBD1 (5 bases). The material sequenced was PBMCs from blood, taken less than 22 months after vaccination. The CDR3 protein is CASSYSTGGAGYTF. CDR3 nucleotides: TGTGCCAGCAGTTACTCGACGGGAGGGGCGGGCTACACCTTC.